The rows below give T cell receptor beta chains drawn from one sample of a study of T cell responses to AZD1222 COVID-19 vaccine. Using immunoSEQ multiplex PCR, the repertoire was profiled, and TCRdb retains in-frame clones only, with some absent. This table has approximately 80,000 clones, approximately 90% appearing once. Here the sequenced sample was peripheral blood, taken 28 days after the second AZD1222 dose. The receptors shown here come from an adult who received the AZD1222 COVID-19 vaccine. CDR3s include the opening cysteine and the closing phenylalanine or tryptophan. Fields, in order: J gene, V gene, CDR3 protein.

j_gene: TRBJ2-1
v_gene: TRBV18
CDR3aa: CASSPIGKAGPYNEQFF

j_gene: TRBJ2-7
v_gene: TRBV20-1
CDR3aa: CSASRREGKNEQYF

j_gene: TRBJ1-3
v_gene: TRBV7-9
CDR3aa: CASSLPTGGIGNTIYF

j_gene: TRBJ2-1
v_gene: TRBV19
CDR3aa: CASTSGSFNEQFF

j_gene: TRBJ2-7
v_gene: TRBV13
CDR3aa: CASSSGDSAYEQYF

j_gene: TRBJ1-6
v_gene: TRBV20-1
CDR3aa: CSARDAVALHF

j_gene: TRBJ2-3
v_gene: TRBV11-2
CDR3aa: CASSQGRGRIDTQYF

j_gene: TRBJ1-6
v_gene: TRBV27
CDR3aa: CASSLYPGGNNSPLHF

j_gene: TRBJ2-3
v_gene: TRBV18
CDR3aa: CASSGRQGSTDTQYF

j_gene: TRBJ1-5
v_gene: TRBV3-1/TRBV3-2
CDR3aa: CASSQAASGGQPQHF

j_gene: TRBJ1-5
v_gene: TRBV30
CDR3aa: CAWSVSRINQPQHF

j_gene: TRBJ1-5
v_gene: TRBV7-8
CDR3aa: CASSLARGGQPQHF

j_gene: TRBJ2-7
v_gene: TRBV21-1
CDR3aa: CARTDGFDYEQYF

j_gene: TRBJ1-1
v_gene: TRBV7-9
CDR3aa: CASSWTSALNTEAFF

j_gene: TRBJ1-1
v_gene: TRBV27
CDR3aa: CASSLRGGSEAFF

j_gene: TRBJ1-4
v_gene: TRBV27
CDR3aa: CASRTFGEKLFF

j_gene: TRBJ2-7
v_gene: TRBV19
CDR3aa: CASSPETSGRAEQYF

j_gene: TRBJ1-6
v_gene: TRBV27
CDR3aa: CASSRGSANSPLHF

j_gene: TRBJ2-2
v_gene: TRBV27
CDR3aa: CASSLSRDSFGGELFF

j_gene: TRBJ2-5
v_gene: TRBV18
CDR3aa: CASSPNSQETQYF

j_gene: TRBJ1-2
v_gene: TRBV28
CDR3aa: CASSRGQGSYTF

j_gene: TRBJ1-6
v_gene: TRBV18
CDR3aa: CASSPQGQVPTSPLHF

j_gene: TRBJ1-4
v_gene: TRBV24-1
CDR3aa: CATSASGIKEKLFF

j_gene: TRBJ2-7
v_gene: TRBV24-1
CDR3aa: CATSDFDPFPSYEQYF

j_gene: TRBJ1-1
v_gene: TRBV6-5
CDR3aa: CASSYRGQDTEAFF

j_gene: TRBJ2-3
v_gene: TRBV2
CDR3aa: CASRAPAGEGGTDTQYF

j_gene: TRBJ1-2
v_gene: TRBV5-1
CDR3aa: CASSLGSTTFDGYTF

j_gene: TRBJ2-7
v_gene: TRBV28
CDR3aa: CASSLNSYEQYF

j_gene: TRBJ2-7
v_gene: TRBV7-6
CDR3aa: CASSQGWEQYF

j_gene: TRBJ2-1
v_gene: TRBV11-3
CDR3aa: CASSLSQYNEQFF

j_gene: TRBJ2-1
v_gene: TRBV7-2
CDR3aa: CASSLAFRGNEQFF

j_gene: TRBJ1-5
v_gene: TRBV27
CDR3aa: CASSFFFGGPEPQHF

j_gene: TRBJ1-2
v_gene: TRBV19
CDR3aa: CASRPQGTNYGYTF

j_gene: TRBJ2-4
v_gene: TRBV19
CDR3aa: CASSIEGGRTNIQYF

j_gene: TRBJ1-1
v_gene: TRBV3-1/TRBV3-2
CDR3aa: CASSRQGGQTEAFF

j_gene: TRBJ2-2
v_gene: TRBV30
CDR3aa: CAWKLLNTGELFF

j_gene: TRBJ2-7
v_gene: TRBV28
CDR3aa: CASSGTSGRTYEQYF

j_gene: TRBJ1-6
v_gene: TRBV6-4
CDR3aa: CASREGRNNSPLHF

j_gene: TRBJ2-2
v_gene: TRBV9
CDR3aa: CASLGTSGRGAGELFF

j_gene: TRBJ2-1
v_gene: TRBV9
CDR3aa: CASSVAVGPYNEQFF

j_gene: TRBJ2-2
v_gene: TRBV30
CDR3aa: CAWSAGINTGELFF

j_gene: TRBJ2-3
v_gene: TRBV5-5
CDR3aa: CASSLLVAGGLNTQYF

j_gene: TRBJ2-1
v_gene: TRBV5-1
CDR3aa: CASSPATSGTYNEQFF

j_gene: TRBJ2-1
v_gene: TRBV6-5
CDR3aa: CASSSGSGSYNEQFF

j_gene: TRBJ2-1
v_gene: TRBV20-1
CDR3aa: CSASRGDLGNEQFF

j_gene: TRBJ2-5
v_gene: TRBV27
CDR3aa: CASSLRTSGETQYF